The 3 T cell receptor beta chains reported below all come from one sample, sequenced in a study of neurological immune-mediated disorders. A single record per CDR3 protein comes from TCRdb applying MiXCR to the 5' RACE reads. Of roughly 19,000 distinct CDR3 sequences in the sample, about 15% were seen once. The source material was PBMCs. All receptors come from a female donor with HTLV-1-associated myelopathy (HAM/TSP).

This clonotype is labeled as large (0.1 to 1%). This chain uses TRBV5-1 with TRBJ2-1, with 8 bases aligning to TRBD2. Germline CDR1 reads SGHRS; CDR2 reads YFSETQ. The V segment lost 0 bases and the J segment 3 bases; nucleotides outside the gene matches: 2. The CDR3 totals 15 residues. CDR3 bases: TGCGCCAGCAGCTTGGTCAGCGGGAGCTACAATGAGCAGTTCTTC. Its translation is CASSLVSGSYNEQFF.

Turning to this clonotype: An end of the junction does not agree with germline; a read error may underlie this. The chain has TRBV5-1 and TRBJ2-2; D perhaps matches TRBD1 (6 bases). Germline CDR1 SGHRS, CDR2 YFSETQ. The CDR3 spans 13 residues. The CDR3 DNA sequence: TGCGCCAGCAGCTTTGGGGACACCGCGGAGCTGTTTTTT. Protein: CASSFGDTAELFF.

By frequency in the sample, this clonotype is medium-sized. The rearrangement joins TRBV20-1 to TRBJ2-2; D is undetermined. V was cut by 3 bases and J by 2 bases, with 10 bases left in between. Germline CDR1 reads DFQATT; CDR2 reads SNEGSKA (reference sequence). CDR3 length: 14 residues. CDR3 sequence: CSARGGLNTGELFF. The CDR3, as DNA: TGCAGTGCTAGGGGTGGCCTTAACACCGGGGAGCTGTTTTTT.